The clone carrying this TCR beta chain was counted between two and nine times. The entry originates in a study of regulatory T cells in long-lasting Graves disease. V lost 4 bases to trimming and J lost 6 bases; unmatched junction nucleotides: 3. Germline loops: CDR1 LNHNV, CDR2 YYDKDF (reference sequence). This CDR3 region has 14 residues. The authors built TCR beta libraries using iRepertoire HTBI primers and Arm-PCR of CDR3 regions. TCRdb reanalysed the multiplex PCR reads using MiXCR and keeps one entry per CDR3 protein. Altogether approximately 390,000 distinct CDR3 sequences are present, 16% being singletons, with the ten largest covering 20% to 25%. The sample's time point: newly diagnosed GD, antithyroid drugs for less than 3 months. PBMC-derived RNA was used for the TCR library. These sequences were also reported in another study, on T cells in Graves' hyperthyroidism and ophthalmopathy. That paper adds: On the basis of clinical symptoms, serum thyroxine and TRAb, thyroid ultrasound and orbital computed tomography, diagnoses were made. HTBI primers drove first-round RT-PCR of the TCR CDR3.

The material was peripheral blood mononuclear cells (PBMCs), obtained at new diagnosis, from a patient treated with antithyroid drugs. V and J are TRBV15 and TRBJ2-2; 9 bases agree with TRBD2. This TCR came from a young woman with Graves disease. The CDR3 sequence is CATSTLAGAGELFF. Here the CDR3 DNA reads TGTGCCACCAGCACCTTAGCGGGAGCCGGGGAGCTGTTTTTT.